The clone carrying this T cell receptor (beta chain) showed up just a few times. The data are from a study of blood T cell repertoires in COVID-19. The overall study: The United States, Italy and Spain were the sources of the acute and convalescent COVID-19 samples. T cells, B-cell-depleted T cells, or PBMCs provided the cDNA or gDNA that served as material.

The Seattle patients joined while their infection was active and were tracked longitudinally afterward. J was trimmed by 4 bases and V by 7 bases; bases with no gene match: 5. The CDR3 loop spans 13 amino acids. The V gene's germline CDR1 is ENHRY and CDR2 SYGVKD. Authors' analysis steps: For nucleated cells, counts were estimated from reference gene primer amplification. Using immunoSEQ multiplex PCR, the repertoire was profiled, and TCRdb retains in-frame clones only, with some absent. V, J and clone size reflect that table, while D and trimming were determined from the DNA. This table has roughly 200,000 clones, around four fifths appearing once.

This clonotype was sampled from a woman aged 80 or over with COVID-19, enrolled during active disease. Sequencing was performed on peripheral blood. V usage is TRBV10-3 and J usage is TRBJ1-2, with TRBD1 matching over 8 bases. The CDR3: CAINQGAFYGYTF. The CDR3 DNA sequence: TGTGCCATCAACCAGGGGGCGTTCTATGGCTACACCTTC.